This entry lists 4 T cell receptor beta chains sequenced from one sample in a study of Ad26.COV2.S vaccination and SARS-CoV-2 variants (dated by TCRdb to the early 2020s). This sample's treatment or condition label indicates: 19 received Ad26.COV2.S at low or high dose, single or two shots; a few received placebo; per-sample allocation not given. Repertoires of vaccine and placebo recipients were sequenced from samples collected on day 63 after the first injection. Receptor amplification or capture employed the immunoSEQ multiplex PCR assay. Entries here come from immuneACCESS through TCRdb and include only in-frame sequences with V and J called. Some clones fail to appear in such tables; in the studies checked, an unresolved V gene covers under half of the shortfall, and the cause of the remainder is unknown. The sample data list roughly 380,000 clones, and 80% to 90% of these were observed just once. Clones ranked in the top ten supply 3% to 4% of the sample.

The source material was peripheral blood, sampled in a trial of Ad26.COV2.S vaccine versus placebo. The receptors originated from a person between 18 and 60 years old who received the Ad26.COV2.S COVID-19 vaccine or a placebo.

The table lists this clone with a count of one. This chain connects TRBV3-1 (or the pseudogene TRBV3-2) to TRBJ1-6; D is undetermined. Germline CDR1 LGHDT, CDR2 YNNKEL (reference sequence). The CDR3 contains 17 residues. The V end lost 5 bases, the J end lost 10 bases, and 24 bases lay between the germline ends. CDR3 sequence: CASSSTGGMWPPSPLHF. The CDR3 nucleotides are TGTGCCAGCAGCTCCACTGGTGGGATGTGGCCTCCCTCACCCCTCCACTTT.

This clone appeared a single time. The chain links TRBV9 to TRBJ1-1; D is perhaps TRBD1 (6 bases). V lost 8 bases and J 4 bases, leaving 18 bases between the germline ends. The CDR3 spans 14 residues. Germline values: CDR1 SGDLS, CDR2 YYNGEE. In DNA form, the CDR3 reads TGTGCCAGTTCAGCAAGGGGGGCTGGCACTGAAGCTTTCTTT. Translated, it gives CASSARGAGTEAFF.

CDR3 nucleotide sequence: TGTGCCAGCAATTTCGGGGGCTACACTGAAGCTTTCTTT. Residues: CASNFGGYTEAFF. The chain combines TRBV2 with TRBJ1-1; tentative D call: TRBD1 (6 bases). The germline V and J ends were trimmed by 7 bases and 3 bases, with 12 bases remaining between them. The CDR3 contains 13 residues. Germline values: CDR1 SNHLY, CDR2 FYNNEI. Supplemented by reference TRBV2 and TRBJ1-1, the full variable domain reads EPEVTQTPSHQVTQMGQEVILRCVPISNHLYFYWYRQILGQKVEFLVSFYNNEISEKSEIFDDQFSVERPDGSNFTLKIRSTKLEDSAMYFCASNFGGYTEAFFGQGTRLTVV.

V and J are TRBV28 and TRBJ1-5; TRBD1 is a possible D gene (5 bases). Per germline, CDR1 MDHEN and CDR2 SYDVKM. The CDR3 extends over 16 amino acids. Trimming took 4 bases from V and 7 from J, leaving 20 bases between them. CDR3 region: CASSSSRGDRRQPQHF. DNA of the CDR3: TGTGCCAGCAGTTCTTCAAGGGGAGACCGGCGGCAGCCCCAGCATTTT.